The sequence of this T cell receptor beta chain was determined in a study of cytomegalovirus exposure and HLA in healthy donors. General observations from the study: V segments that were indistinguishable, TRBV6-2 and TRBV6-3 among them, were omitted from analysis. A later analysis, which compared TCR beta chains of equal frequency, found the HLA-associated ones more clonally expanded.

This CDR3 comprises 11 residues. Per germline, CDR1 MNHNS and CDR2 SASEGT. Trimming stripped 6 bases from V and 9 bases from J, with 9 bases between. Comments on this clone: Its antigen remains unknown.

Primers for the PCR totalled 60 Vbeta and 13 Jbeta. As processed by the authors: Approximately 83 million unique TCR beta chains, roughly 10 million shared, were counted in a later analysis. Clones were read by immunoSEQ multiplex PCR, and TCRdb kept only the in-frame ones, dropping some. The V and J calls and clone size are taken from that table; D and trimming were inferred from the DNA. The table lists 80,000 or so clones, roughly two thirds of them singletons. Material for sequencing was PBMCs. The rearrangement links TRBV6-1 to TRBJ2-1; D gene ambiguous. The clonotype was recovered from a man in his 60s in good health and CMV-seropositive. The CDR3 spells CASRAVGEQFF. CDR3 nucleotides: TGTGCCAGCAGGGCGGTCGGTGAGCAGTTCTTC.